Each of the 18 T cell receptor beta chains below was sequenced from the same sample in a study of cytomegalovirus exposure and HLA in healthy donors. The PCR employed 60 Vbeta primers together with 13 Jbeta primers. TCRdb keeps only in-frame clones here, not all; method: immunoSEQ multiplex PCR. This table has about 190,000 clones, 70% to 90% appearing once. Specimen: PBMCs. All receptors derive from a woman between 18 and 30 years old in good health and CMV-seronegative.

The chain employs TRBV12-5 and TRBJ1-2, with D possibly being TRBD1 (6 bases). There are 14 residues in the CDR3. Looked up from germline, CDR1 is LGHNT and CDR2 is FRNRAP. The germline V and J ends were trimmed by 0 bases and 5 bases, with 10 bases remaining between them. This CDR3 reads CASGLVGRGYGYTF. The CDR3 region has the DNA TGTGCTAGTGGTTTGGTTGGCAGGGGTTATGGCTACACCTTC. Using reference TRBV12-5 and TRBJ1-2 for the parts outside the CDR3, the full variable domain is DARVTQTPRHKVTEMGQEVTMRCQPILGHNTVFWYRQTMMQGLELLAYFRNRAPLDDSGMPKDRFSAEMPDATLATLKIQPSEPRDSAVYFCASGLVGRGYGYTFGSGTRLTVV.

The chain couples TRBV6-5 to TRBJ1-2; maybe TRBD1 (5 bases). The ends were cut back, 8 bases at V and 4 bases at J, with 17 bases in the middle. Per germline, CDR1 MNHEY and CDR2 SVGAGI. There are 14 residues in the CDR3. Here the CDR3 reads CASGTLEGFYGYTF. The CDR3 DNA reads as TGTGCCAGCGGGACTCTCGAAGGTTTCTATGGCTACACCTTC.

This clone has a single count. The chain carries TRBV5-1 and TRBJ2-3; TRBD2 matches at 13 bases. CDR3 length equals 18 residues. Losses at the gene ends were 5 bases for V and 4 bases for J; bases not matched to a gene: 13. CDR1 SGHRS and CDR2 YFSETQ come from the germline V gene. CDR3 residues: CASRLLAGGPIDADTQYF. CDR3 nucleotides: TGCGCCAGCAGGTTACTAGCGGGAGGGCCTATCGACGCAGATACGCAGTATTTT.

This chain uses TRBV30 with TRBJ2-1; 13 bases fit TRBD2. The CDR3 spans 15 residues. V shed 0 bases, J shed 7 bases, and the junction held 3 bases outside the gene matches. The germline V gene encodes CDR1 GTSNPN and CDR2 SVGIG (reference sequence). DNA of the CDR3: TGTGCCTGGAGTGTTGGACTAGCGGGAGTAAATGAGCAGTTCTTC. It translates to CAWSVGLAGVNEQFF.

The rearrangement uses TRBV18 and TRBJ2-7, with D possibly matching TRBD1 (7 bases). The germline V and J ends were trimmed by 3 bases and 2 bases, with 14 bases remaining between them. Germline V lookup: CDR1 KGHSH, CDR2 LQKENI. The CDR3 extends over 15 amino acids. Written as DNA, the CDR3 is TGTGCCAGCTCACCTGGTGCAGGGGGGCCCTACGAGCAGTACTTC. Its protein product is CASSPGAGGPYEQYF. Complete variable domain (other parts from reference TRBV18 and TRBJ2-7): NAGVMQNPRHLVRRRGQEARLRCSPMKGHSHVYWYRQLPEEGLKFMVYLQKENIIDESGMPKERFSAEFPKEGPSILRIQQVVRGDSAAYFCASSPGAGGPYEQYFGPGTRLTVT.

This chain connects TRBV6-5 to TRBJ1-2; D might be TRBD1 (5 bases). The CDR3 is made up of 13 amino acids. Trimming cost V 5 bases and J 5 bases, with 12 bases left between them. Looked up from germline, CDR1 is MNHEY and CDR2 is SVGAGI. CDR3 sequence reads: CASSRQLLYGYTF. In DNA, the CDR3 is TGTGCCAGCAGTCGACAGTTGTTATATGGCTACACCTTC.

This clone has a handful of counts. This chain joins TRBV5-1 and TRBJ2-5; 9 nucleotides match TRBD2. This CDR3 is 15 amino acids long. Germline-derived CDR1 and CDR2 are SGHRS and YFSETQ. J gave up 2 bases and V 1 base, and 3 bases lay outside the gene matches. CDR3 nucleotides: TGCGCCAGCAGCTTGACTAGCGGGCTTCAAGAGACCCAGTACTTC. It codes for CASSLTSGLQETQYF.

V is TRBV6-6 and J is TRBJ2-7; TRBD1 matches at 9 bases. The germline gives CDR1 MNHNY, CDR2 SVGAGI (reference sequence). J gave up 7 bases and V 4 bases, and 14 bases lay outside the gene matches. The CDR3 covers 16 residues. The CDR3 region is CASSSPQGARGFEQYF. The CDR3 DNA follows: TGTGCCAGCAGTTCGCCACAGGGGGCGAGGGGGTTTGAGCAGTACTTC.

This chain connects TRBV7-2 to TRBJ2-7; D gene uncertain. The V and J ends lost 1 base and 4 bases respectively, with 14 bases between them. The CDR3 has 15 amino acids. From germline, CDR1 is SGHTA and CDR2 FQGNSA. The CDR3 loop is CASSLGFASLYEQYF. DNA for the CDR3: TGTGCCAGCAGCTTAGGGTTCGCGTCCCTATACGAGCAGTACTTC.

V gene TRBV10-3 combines with J gene TRBJ2-1, with 9 positions matching TRBD2. J gave up 5 bases and V 3 bases, and 5 bases lay outside the gene matches. The CDR3 contains 15 residues. Germline V lookup: CDR1 ENHRY, CDR2 SYGVKD. The CDR3 region is CAISDRAGGNNEQFF. CDR3 in DNA: TGTGCCATCAGTGACCGGGCGGGGGGGAACAATGAGCAGTTCTTC.

The CDR3 bases are TGTGCCAGCACCACAGGGGGGGGGACATCGGGGGAGCAGTACTTC. Protein product: CASTTGGGTSGEQYF. The chain carries TRBV5-6 and TRBJ2-5; possibly TRBD1 for D (8 bases). There are 15 residues in the CDR3. The germline V gene has CDR1 SGHDT and CDR2 YYEEEE. V dropped 6 bases and J dropped 11 bases, with 26 bases sitting between them.

This clone was seen a handful of times. The V call is TRBV5-1, the J call TRBJ1-4; D not resolved. The CDR3 runs to 14 residues. In germline, CDR1 is SGHRS, CDR2 YFSETQ. The V end lost 0 bases, the J end lost 0 bases, and 3 bases lay between the germline ends. CDR3 in DNA: TGCGCCAGCAGCTTGGTAGCAACTAATGAAAAACTGTTTTTT. This sequence encodes CASSLVATNEKLFF.

The chain couples TRBV9 to TRBJ2-4; TRBD2 aligns across 8 bases. V shed 3 bases and J 7 bases; nucleotides not matched to a gene: 9. The CDR3 has 15 residues. Germline V gene sequence: CDR1 SGDLS, CDR2 YYNGEE. The DNA of the CDR3 is TGTGCCAGCAGCGCGACTAGCCGGGAGGGTAACATTCAGTACTTC. It codes for CASSATSREGNIQYF.

This clone came up once. This rearrangement joins TRBV7-2 to TRBJ1-4; the match to TRBD1 covers 9 bases. The V gene end was trimmed by 1 base and the J gene end by 7 bases; junction bases not matched to a gene: 10. The CDR3 has 17 residues. Germline-derived CDR1 and CDR2 are SGHTA and FQGNSA. The CDR3 bases are TGTGCCAGCAGCTTAGTTGGGACAGGGATTGGGTTTGAAAAACTGTTTTTT. As protein: CASSLVGTGIGFEKLFF. Drawing the rest from reference TRBV7-2 and TRBJ1-4, the complete variable domain is GAGVSQSPSNKVTEKGKDVELRCDPISGHTALYWYRQSLGQGLEFLIYFQGNSAPDKSGLPSDRFSAERTGGSVSTLTIQRTQQEDSAVYLCASSLVGTGIGFEKLFFGSGTQLSVL.

The gene calls are TRBV19 and TRBJ1-5; 8 bases are a match to TRBD1. The V segment lost 3 bases and the J segment 6 bases; nucleotides outside the gene matches: 10. CDR1 LNHDA and CDR2 SQIVND come from the germline V gene (reference sequence). The CDR3 has 16 residues. CDR3 region: CASSIISGTGIQPQHF. In DNA form, the CDR3 reads TGTGCCAGTAGTATCATCTCGGGGACAGGCATTCAGCCCCAGCATTTT. Based on the CDR3 plus reference TRBV19 and TRBJ1-5, the full variable domain is DGGITQSPKYLFRKEGQNVTLSCEQNLNHDAMYWYRQDPGQGLRLIYYSQIVNDFQKGDIAEGYSVSREKKESFPLTVTSAQKNPTAFYLCASSIISGTGIQPQHFGDGTRLSIL.

This chain joins TRBV9 and TRBJ1-1; 10 bases are a match to TRBD1. The CDR3 length is 18 residues. Germline V gene sequence: CDR1 SGDLS, CDR2 YYNGEE. With V trimmed by 0 bases and J by 0 bases, 8 bases remained unmatched. The CDR3 DNA sequence: TGTGCCAGCAGCGTAGGAGGGGGGACAGGGGCAATGAACACTGAAGCTTTCTTT. It translates to CASSVGGGTGAMNTEAFF.

The V and J genes are TRBV29-1 and TRBJ2-7; 9 bases fit TRBD1. The V gene end was trimmed by 5 bases and the J gene end by 7 bases; junction bases not matched to a gene: 15. Per germline, CDR1 SQVTM and CDR2 ANQGSEA. The CDR3 has 15 amino acids. CDR3 nucleotide sequence: TGCAGCGTTCTGACAAGGGGACAGGGAACTGAGGAGCAGTACTTC. Encoded protein: CSVLTRGQGTEEQYF.

This clone has only one observation. The chain uses TRBV29-1 and TRBJ2-1; TRBD2 agrees at 9 bases. V shed 3 bases and J 3 bases; nucleotides not matched to a gene: 9. The CDR3 length is 16 residues. Germline V gives CDR1 SQVTM, CDR2 ANQGSEA. CDR3 DNA sequence: TGCAGCGTTGAGGGGGCTCAGCGGGGGGTCTACAATGAGCAGTTCTTC. It encodes CSVEGAQRGVYNEQFF.